This T cell receptor (beta chain) was documented in a study of early T cells in non-severe SARS-CoV-2 infection. Study-wide findings and caveats: Matching against VDJdb likely underestimated virus-specific expansions, favoring anti-spike CD8.

Individually, cDNA molecules had unique molecular identifiers attached to them. TCRdb ran MiXCR on the 5' RACE reads and lists one entry per CDR3 protein. The data contain about 110,000 distinct CDR3 sequences, 11% of them singletons. This clonotype was seen ten or more times. Antigen specificity is unknown. The sequencing sample was made of whole blood. This receptor was identified in an adult who was a healthcare worker with PCR-confirmed SARS-CoV-2 infection or an uninfected control (not recorded which).

DNA of the CDR3: TGTGCCAGCAGTGATTCTAGCGCCCAAGAGACCCAGTACTTC. This gives the protein CASSDSSAQETQYF. The chain joins TRBV11-2 to TRBJ2-5; possible D gene TRBD2, 6 bases. Germline V gene lookup returns CDR1 SGHAT and CDR2 FQNNGV. The CDR3 loop spans 14 amino acids. The V and J ends lost 6 bases and 1 base respectively, with 12 bases between them.